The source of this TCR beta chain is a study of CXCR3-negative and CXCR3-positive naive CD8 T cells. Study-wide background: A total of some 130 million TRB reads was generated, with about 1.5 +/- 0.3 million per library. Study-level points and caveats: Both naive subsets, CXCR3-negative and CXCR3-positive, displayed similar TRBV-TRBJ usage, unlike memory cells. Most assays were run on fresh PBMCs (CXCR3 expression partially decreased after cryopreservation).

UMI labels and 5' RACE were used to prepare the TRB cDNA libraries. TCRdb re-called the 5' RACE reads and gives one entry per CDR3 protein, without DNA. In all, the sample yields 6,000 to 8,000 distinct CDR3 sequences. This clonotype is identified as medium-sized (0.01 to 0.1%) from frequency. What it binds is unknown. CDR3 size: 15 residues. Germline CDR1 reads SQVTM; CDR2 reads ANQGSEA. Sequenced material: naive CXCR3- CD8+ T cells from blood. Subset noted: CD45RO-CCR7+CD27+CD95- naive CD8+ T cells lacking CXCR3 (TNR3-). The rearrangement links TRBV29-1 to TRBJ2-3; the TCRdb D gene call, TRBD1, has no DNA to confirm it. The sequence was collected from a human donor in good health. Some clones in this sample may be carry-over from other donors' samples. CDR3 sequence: CSVETTGTAADTQYF.